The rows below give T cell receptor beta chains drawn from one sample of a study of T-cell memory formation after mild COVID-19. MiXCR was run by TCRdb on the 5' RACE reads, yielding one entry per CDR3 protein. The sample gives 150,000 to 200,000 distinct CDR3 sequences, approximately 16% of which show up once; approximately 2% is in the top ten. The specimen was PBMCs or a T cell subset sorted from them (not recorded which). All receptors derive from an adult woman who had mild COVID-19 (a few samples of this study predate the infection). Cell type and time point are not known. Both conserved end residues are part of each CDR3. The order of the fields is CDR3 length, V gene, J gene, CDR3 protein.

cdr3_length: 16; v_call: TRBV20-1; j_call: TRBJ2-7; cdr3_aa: CSAREASTSGSYEQYF
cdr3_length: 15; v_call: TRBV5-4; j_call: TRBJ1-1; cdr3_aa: CASSLGTGDITEAFF
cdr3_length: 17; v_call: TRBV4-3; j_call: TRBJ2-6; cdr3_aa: CASSQGQGSSGANVLTF
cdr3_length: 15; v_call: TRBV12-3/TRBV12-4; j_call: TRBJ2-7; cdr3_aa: CASTLGGGGPHEQYF
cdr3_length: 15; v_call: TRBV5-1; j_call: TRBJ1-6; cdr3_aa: CASSSGTEPNSPLHF
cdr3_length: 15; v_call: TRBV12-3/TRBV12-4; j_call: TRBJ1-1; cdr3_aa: CASSSMGGRSTEAFF
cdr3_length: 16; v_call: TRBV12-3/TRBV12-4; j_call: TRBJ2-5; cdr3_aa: CASRRDSGRGKETQYF
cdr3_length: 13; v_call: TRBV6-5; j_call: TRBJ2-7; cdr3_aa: CASRDTLSYEQYF
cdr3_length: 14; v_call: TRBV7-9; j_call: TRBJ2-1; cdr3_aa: CASSPATSYNEQFF
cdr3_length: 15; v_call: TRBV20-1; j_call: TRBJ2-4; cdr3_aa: CSARRGSGTKNIQYF
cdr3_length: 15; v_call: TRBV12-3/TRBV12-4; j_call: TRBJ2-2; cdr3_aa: CASSDGPSNTGELFF
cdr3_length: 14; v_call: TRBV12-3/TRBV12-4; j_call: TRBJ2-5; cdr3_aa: CASSSSGGSETQYF
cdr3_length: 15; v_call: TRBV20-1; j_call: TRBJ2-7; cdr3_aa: CSARDLQRTGYEQYF
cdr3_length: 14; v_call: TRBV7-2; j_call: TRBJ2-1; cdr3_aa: CASSLWGSYNEQFF
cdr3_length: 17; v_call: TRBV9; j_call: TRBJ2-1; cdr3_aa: CASSPRGERGIGNEQFF
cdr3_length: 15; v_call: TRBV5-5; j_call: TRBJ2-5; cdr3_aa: CASRKGGAPQETQYF
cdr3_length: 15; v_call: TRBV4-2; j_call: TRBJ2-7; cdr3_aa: CASSQAGTGPREQYF
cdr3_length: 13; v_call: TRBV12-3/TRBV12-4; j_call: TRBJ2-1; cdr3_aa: CASRIGPGGEQFF
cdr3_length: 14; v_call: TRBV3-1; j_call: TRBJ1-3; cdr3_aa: CASSQEGSKNTIYF
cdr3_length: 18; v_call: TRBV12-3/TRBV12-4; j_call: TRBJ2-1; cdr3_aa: CASSLAGVGTSRNNEQFF
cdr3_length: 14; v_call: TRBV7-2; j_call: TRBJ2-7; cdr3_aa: CASSARDLSYEQYF
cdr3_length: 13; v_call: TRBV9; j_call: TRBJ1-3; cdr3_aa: CASSVTDGNTIYF
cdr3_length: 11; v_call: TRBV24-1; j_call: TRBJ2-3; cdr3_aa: CATSGVDTQYF
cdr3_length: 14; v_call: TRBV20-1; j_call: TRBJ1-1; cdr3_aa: CSAFGAGAPYEAFF
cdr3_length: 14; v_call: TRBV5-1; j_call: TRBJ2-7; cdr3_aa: CASQTAGGTYEQYF
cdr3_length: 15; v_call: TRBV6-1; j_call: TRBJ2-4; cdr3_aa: CASILTPGAKNIQYF
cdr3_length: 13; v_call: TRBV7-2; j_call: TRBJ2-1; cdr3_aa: CASSPDYYGRQFF
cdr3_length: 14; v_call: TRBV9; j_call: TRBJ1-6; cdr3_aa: CASSADTSNSPLHF
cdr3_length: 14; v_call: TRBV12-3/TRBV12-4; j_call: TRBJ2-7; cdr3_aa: CASIRTGGVYEQYF
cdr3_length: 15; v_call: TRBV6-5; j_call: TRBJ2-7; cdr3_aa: CASSIPSGKFYEQYF
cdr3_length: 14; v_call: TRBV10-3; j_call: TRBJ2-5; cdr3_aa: CAISSASAYETQYF
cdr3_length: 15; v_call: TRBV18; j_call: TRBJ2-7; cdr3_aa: CASSPGEVGAQEQYF
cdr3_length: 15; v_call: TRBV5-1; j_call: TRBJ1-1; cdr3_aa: CASSWEDRAWAEAFF
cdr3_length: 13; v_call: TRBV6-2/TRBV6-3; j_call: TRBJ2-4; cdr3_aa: CATRTVAKNIQYF
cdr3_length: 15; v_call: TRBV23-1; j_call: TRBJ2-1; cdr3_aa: CASSQIETIFNEQFF
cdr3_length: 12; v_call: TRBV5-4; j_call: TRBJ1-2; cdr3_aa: CASSQQGVGYTF
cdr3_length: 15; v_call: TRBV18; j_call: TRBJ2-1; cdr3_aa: CASSPQGTGSNEQFF
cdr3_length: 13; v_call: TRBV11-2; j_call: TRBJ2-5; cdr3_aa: CASSLGSLETQYF
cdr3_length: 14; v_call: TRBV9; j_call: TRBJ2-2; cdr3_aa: CASRALQGSGELFF
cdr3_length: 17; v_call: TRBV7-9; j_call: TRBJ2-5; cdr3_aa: CASSPGTSGSPQETQYF
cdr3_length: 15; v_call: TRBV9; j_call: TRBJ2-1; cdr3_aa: CASTSTVGSYNEQFF
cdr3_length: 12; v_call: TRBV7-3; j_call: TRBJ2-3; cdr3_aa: CASSLGRDTQYF
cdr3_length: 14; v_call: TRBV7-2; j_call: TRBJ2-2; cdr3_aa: CASSLGPYTGELFF
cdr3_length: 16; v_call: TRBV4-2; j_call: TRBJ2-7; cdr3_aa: CASSQDGGSVSYEQYF
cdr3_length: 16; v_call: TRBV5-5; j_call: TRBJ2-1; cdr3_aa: CASSFGRLAGEGEQFF
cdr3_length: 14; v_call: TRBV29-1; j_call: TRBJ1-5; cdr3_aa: CSFTGTNSNQPQHF
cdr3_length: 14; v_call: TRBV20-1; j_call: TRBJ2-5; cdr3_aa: CSSTRGFQQETQYF
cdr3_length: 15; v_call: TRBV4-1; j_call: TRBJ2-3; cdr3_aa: CASSQGAELTDTQYF
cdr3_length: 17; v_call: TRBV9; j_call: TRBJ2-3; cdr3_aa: CASSPTGRTAGTDTQYF
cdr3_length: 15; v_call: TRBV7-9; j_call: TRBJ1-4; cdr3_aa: CASSRWDRLNEKLFF
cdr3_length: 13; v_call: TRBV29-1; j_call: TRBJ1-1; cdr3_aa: CSAAGQLNTEAFF
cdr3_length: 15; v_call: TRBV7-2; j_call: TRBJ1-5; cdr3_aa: CASSLVSYSNQPQHF
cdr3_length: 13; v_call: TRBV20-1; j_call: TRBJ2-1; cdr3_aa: CSSRRGRDNEQFF
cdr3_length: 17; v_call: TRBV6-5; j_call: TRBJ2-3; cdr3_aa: CASSRSKIGGRTDTQYF